One sample yielded the 21 T cell receptor beta chains listed below, sequenced in a study of blood T cell repertoires in COVID-19. TCRdb's copy holds only in-frame clones and misses some; the assay was immunoSEQ multiplex PCR. The table records around 280,000 clones, 70% to 90% of them present only once. Sequences were obtained from peripheral blood. The origin of the receptors is a woman aged 45-65 years with active or convalescent COVID-19.

In DNA form, the CDR3 reads TGTGCCAGCAGCCAGACAGCGGGAGGGCCGGTTGAGCAGTTCTTC. Amino acid sequence: CASSQTAGGPVEQFF. The V gene is TRBV3-1 (or the pseudogene TRBV3-2), the J gene TRBJ2-1, with 10 bases lining up with TRBD2. V lost 3 bases, J lost 9 bases, and 8 bases stayed unmatched. The CDR3 runs 15 residues. Germline values: CDR1 LGHDT, CDR2 YNNKEL (reference sequence).

The gene calls are TRBV12-5 and TRBJ2-1; tentatively, D is TRBD1 (6 bases). Germline V gives CDR1 LGHNT, CDR2 FRNRAP. Trimming cost V 7 bases and J 0 bases, with 16 bases left between them. The CDR3 extends over 16 amino acids. The CDR3 protein is CASANTGLSSYNEQFF. The CDR3 DNA is TGTGCTAGTGCCAATACAGGGCTATCCTCCTACAATGAGCAGTTCTTC.

V gene TRBV5-6 combines with J gene TRBJ1-6; D is undetermined. The V end was cut by 2 bases, the J end by 7 bases, with 16 bases between. Germline V gene lookup returns CDR1 SGHDT and CDR2 YYEEEE. The CDR3 has 16 residues. In DNA form, the CDR3 reads TGTGCCAGCAGCTTTCAGACGGCCGCGGGAAATTCACCCCTCCACTTT. This translates into CASSFQTAAGNSPLHF.

The chain employs TRBV10-3 and TRBJ1-2; 9 nucleotides agree with TRBD1. Germline trimming cut 5 bases from V and 6 bases from J; bases unmatched to any gene: 1. This CDR3 comprises 12 residues. Germline assignment: CDR1 ENHRY and CDR2 SYGVKD. CDR3 region: CAISRTGDGYTF. DNA for the CDR3: TGTGCCATCAGTCGGACAGGGGATGGCTACACCTTC.

The rearrangement links TRBV7-2 to TRBJ1-1; D not certain. Germline CDR1 is SGHTA and CDR2 is FQGNSA. V lost 2 bases, J lost 7 bases, and 11 bases lay in between. This CDR3 region has 13 residues. The CDR3 nucleotides read TGTGCCAGCAGCTTATACCAGGCCGGTGAAGCTTTCTTT. Amino acid sequence: CASSLYQAGEAFF. Using reference TRBV7-2 and TRBJ1-1 for the parts outside the CDR3, the full variable domain is GAGVSQSPSNKVTEKGKDVELRCDPISGHTALYWYRQSLGQGLEFLIYFQGNSAPDKSGLPSDRFSAERTGGSVSTLTIQRTQQEDSAVYLCASSLYQAGEAFFGQGTRLTVV.

The table lists this clone with a few counts. The rearrangement joins TRBV15 to TRBJ1-5, with D possibly being TRBD1 (5 bases). This CDR3 spans 16 amino acids. V shed 4 bases and J shed 7 bases, with 20 bases lying between them. Germline V gene data show CDR1 as LNHNV and CDR2 as YYDKDF (reference sequence). The CDR3 DNA is TGTGCCACCAGCAAGGGATTAGGAGGGACGGGCCAGCCCCAGCATTTT. Amino acids: CATSKGLGGTGQPQHF.

This clone was counted a single time. The chain uses TRBV7-9 and TRBJ2-1; TRBD1 matches 7 bases. The trim removed 0 bases at V and 15 bases at J, leaving 17 bases unmatched. CDR1 is SEHNR, CDR2 FQNEAQ, per germline (reference sequence). The CDR3 has 16 amino acids. CDR3: CASSLARTGFFGTLFF. CDR3 sequence (DNA): TGTGCCAGCAGCTTAGCGAGGACAGGCTTTTTTGGGACATTGTTCTTC.

The genes are TRBV19 and TRBJ1-1; D not certain. The V gene's germline CDR1 is LNHDA and CDR2 SQIVND (reference sequence). This CDR3 comprises 13 residues. The V and J ends lost 7 bases and 1 base respectively, with 10 bases between them. This CDR3 is CASKEARNTEAFF. Here the CDR3 DNA reads TGTGCCAGTAAAGAAGCGAGGAACACTGAAGCTTTCTTT.

The table lists this clone with a count of one. CDR3 sequence: CASSAGTASYNEQFF. Here the CDR3 DNA reads TGTGCCAGCAGCGCAGGGACTGCTAGCTACAATGAGCAGTTCTTC. The chain employs TRBV5-4 and TRBJ2-1, with D possibly being TRBD2 (6 bases). Germline V CDR1 and CDR2: SGHNT, YYREEE (reference sequence). Trimming stripped 4 bases from V and 3 bases from J, with 14 bases between. This CDR3 contains 15 residues.

This chain connects TRBV15 to TRBJ1-2; D is perhaps TRBD1 (5 bases). Trimming shortened V by 0 bases and J by 2 bases, and 10 bases separated the two germline ends. The CDR3 is 15 amino acids. Per the germline V gene, CDR1 is LNHNV and CDR2 is YYDKDF (reference sequence). The DNA for the CDR3 is TGTGCCACCAGCAGAGATCCCAGGGCCAACTATGGCTACACCTTC. Translated, it gives CATSRDPRANYGYTF.

The chain employs TRBV19 and TRBJ1-2; 7 bases match TRBD1. The CDR3 extends over 14 amino acids. CDR1 and CDR2 (germline): LNHDA, SQIVND (reference sequence). V shed 1 base and J 4 bases; nucleotides not matched to a gene: 3. The CDR3 DNA is TGTGCCAGTAGTATAGCCAGGGGGGCCTATGGCTACACCTTC. Amino acids: CASSIARGAYGYTF.

The chain combines TRBV11-2 with TRBJ2-1; TRBD2 aligns across 9 bases. The V gene end was trimmed by 0 bases and the J gene end by 3 bases; junction bases not matched to a gene: 9. This CDR3 comprises 18 residues. Looked up from germline, CDR1 is SGHAT and CDR2 is FQNNGV. The CDR3 DNA reads as TGTGCCAGCAGCTTAGATCCGGGAAGACTAGCGGTCTACAATGAGCAGTTCTTC. Protein: CASSLDPGRLAVYNEQFF.

The rearrangement uses TRBV3-1 (or the pseudogene TRBV3-2) and TRBJ1-3; 8 bases map to TRBD1. V trimming: 1 base; J trimming: 1 base; junction bases outside the gene matches: 6. Germline V gene lookup returns CDR1 LGHDT and CDR2 YNNKEL (reference sequence). This CDR3 is 17 amino acids long. The CDR3 sequence is CASSQALQGGSGNTIYF. For the CDR3, the DNA is TGTGCCAGCAGCCAAGCTCTACAGGGGGGATCTGGAAACACCATATATTTT.

V usage is TRBV10-3 and J usage is TRBJ1-1, with a weak D call TRBD1 (5 bases). The CDR3 consists of 12 residues. Germline CDR1 ENHRY, CDR2 SYGVKD. The V end lost 0 bases, the J end lost 11 bases, and 10 bases lay between the germline ends. In DNA, the CDR3 is TGTGCCATCAGTGAGTCGGGAGGGGACGCTTTCTTT. It is translated as CAISESGGDAFF.

The chain couples TRBV6-1 to TRBJ2-5; D gene ambiguous. V lost 2 bases and J lost 5, with 18 bases in between. This CDR3 region has 16 residues. The V gene's germline CDR1 is MNHNS and CDR2 SASEGT. This CDR3 is CASSESVGPPGETQYF. DNA for the CDR3: TGTGCCAGCAGTGAATCTGTTGGCCCCCCCGGGGAGACCCAGTACTTC.

This rearrangement joins TRBV13 to TRBJ2-3; 10 bases match TRBD1. This CDR3 is 15 amino acids long. The V segment lost 5 bases and the J segment 8 bases; nucleotides outside the gene matches: 10. Germline V gives CDR1 PRHDT, CDR2 FYEKMQ (reference sequence). This chain's CDR3 is CASSPGTGALGTQYF. The CDR3 DNA is TGTGCCAGCAGCCCGGGGACAGGGGCCCTAGGTACGCAGTATTTT. Complete variable domain (other parts from reference TRBV13 and TRBJ2-3): AAGVIQSPRHLIKEKRETATLKCYPIPRHDTVYWYQQGPGQDPQFLISFYEKMQSDKGSIPDRFSAQQFSDYHSELNMSSLELGDSALYFCASSPGTGALGTQYFGPGTRLTVL.

The chain joins TRBV7-2 to TRBJ2-2; 9 positions agree with TRBD2. The CDR3 runs to 17 residues. V lost 5 bases, J lost 2 bases, and 9 bases stayed unmatched. From germline, CDR1 is SGHTA and CDR2 FQGNSA. CDR3: CASSVTLAGRNTGELFF. Here the CDR3 DNA reads TGTGCCAGCAGCGTAACACTAGCGGGTAGAAACACCGGGGAGCTGTTTTTT.

Note on this clone: Other DNA sequences in the same sample also yield this CDR3. This chain uses TRBV5-1 with TRBJ2-2, with 7 bases identical to TRBD1. Looked up from germline, CDR1 is SGHRS and CDR2 is YFSETQ. V gave up 4 bases and J gave up 4 bases; unmatched junction bases: 4. The CDR3 covers 14 residues. CDR3 residues: CASSRTGATGELFF. The CDR3 coding sequence is TGCGCCAGCAGCCGTACAGGGGCCACCGGGGAGCTGTTTTTT.

V and J are TRBV23-1 and TRBJ2-5; the match to TRBD2 covers 11 bases. TRBV23-1 is an ORF for which the function is uncertain. Trimming took 5 bases from V and 3 from J; bases not matched to a gene: 8. CDR3 length: 16 amino acids. In nucleotides, the CDR3 is TGCGCCAGCAGTGAACATAGCGGGAGGGCCGAAGAGACCCAGTACTTC. It codes for CASSEHSGRAEETQYF.

The V gene is TRBV10-3, the J gene TRBJ2-3; D might be TRBD2 (6 bases). Trimming removed 9 bases from V and 5 bases from J, with 15 bases in between. The CDR3 has 13 amino acids. Germline lookup yields CDR1 ENHRY and CDR2 SYGVKD. The CDR3 sequence: CAIMTSLRDTQYF. The CDR3 nucleotides read TGTGCCATTATGACTAGTTTGAGAGATACGCAGTATTTT.

The chain joins TRBV30 to TRBJ1-2; TRBD1 matches at 9 bases. The V gene end was trimmed by 3 bases and the J gene end by 8 bases; junction bases not matched to a gene: 4. Germline CDR1 is GTSNPN and CDR2 is SVGIG (reference sequence). The CDR3 runs to 12 residues. DNA for the CDR3: TGTGCCTGGAGGAACAGGGGGCTGGGCTACACCTTC. Its translation is CAWRNRGLGYTF.